These 10 T cell receptor beta chains share one sample of origin, sequenced in a study of T cells in Graves' hyperthyroidism and ophthalmopathy. The TCR beta CDR3 regions underwent amplification using RNA transcripts as the source. A set of HTBI primers served as the primers for a first-round RT-PCR of the TCR CDR3. MiXCR was run by TCRdb on the multiplex PCR reads, yielding one entry per CDR3 protein. There are over 700,000 distinct CDR3 sequences in the sample; 18% occur only once, and around 15% lies in the top ten. Source material: blood. The receptor source for this set is a woman aged 50 to 60 with Graves' hyperthyroidism that later progressed to Graves' ophthalmopathy.

This clonotype was seen ten or more times. J is TRBJ2-1 and V is TRBV11-2, with 15 bases fitting TRBD2. Germline CDR1 SGHAT, CDR2 FQNNGV. V trimming: 3 bases; J trimming: 2 bases; junction bases outside the gene matches: 5. This CDR3 is 18 amino acids long. The CDR3 DNA sequence: TGTGCCAGCAGCTTCGGACTAGCGGGGGGGCACACCTACAATGAGCAGTTCTTC. Translated: CASSFGLAGGHTYNEQFF. Looking up the rest from reference TRBV11-2 and TRBJ2-1 gives the full variable domain: EAGVAQSPRYKIIEKRQSVAFWCNPISGHATLYWYQQILGQGPKLLIQFQNNGVVDDSQLPKDRFSAERLKGVDSTLKIQPAKLEDSAVYLCASSFGLAGGHTYNEQFFGPGTRLTVL.

V gene TRBV3-1 combines with J gene TRBJ1-4, with D uncertain. The CDR3 sequence is 14 residues long. Germline V gene data show CDR1 as LGHDT and CDR2 as YNNKEL (reference sequence). The germline V and J ends were trimmed by 5 bases and 7 bases, with 14 bases remaining between them. CDR3 in amino acids: CASSDTVRVEKLFF. The CDR3 DNA is TGTGCCAGCAGCGACACTGTTCGCGTTGAAAAACTGTTTTTT. Variable domain in full (rest from reference TRBV3-1 and TRBJ1-4): DTAVSQTPKYLVTQMGNDKSIKCEQNLGHDTMYWYKQDSKKFLKIMFSYNNKELIINETVPNRFSPKSPDKAHLNLHINSLELGDSAVYFCASSDTVRVEKLFFGSGTQLSVL.

This clonotype was seen only a few times. The chain uses TRBV6-2 or TRBV6-3 and TRBJ2-1; possibly TRBD1 or TRBD2 for D (6 bases each). Per the germline V gene, CDR1 is MNHEY and CDR2 is SVGEGT. CDR3 length: 17 amino acids. Trimming left V 2 bases short and J 0 bases short, with 14 bases between. CDR3 bases: TGTGCCAGCAGTTACGCTGGGGGGCAAGGCTCCTACAATGAGCAGTTCTTC. Translating it yields CASSYAGGQGSYNEQFF.

This clonotype was counted a few times. With a much larger clone just one base away, this may be a read error. The rearrangement uses TRBV11-2 and TRBJ2-7, with D unresolved. The CDR3 runs 13 residues. The germline V gene encodes CDR1 SGHAT and CDR2 FQNNGV. The CDR3 sequence is CTSSSRNSYEQYF. For the CDR3, the DNA is TGTACCAGCAGCTCCAGGAACTCCTACGAGCAGTACTTC.

In this sample, this clonotype turned up a few times. This chain links TRBV4-1 with TRBJ1-3; the D is unclear. Germline V gene sequence: CDR1 MGHRA, CDR2 YSYEKL. Trimming took 4 bases from V and 0 from J, leaving 16 bases between them. This CDR3 is 17 amino acids long. This CDR3 is CASSLFDEGNSGNTIYF. The DNA for the CDR3 is TGCGCCAGCAGCCTATTCGACGAGGGAAACTCTGGAAACACCATATATTTT.

V is TRBV7-2 and J is TRBJ2-7; perhaps D is TRBD1 or TRBD2 (5 bases each). Germline lookup yields CDR1 SGHTA and CDR2 FQGNSA. The length of the CDR3 is 14 residues. Between the trimmed V and J ends, which lost 4 bases and 6 bases, there was a span of 16 bases. The CDR3: CASSSMGTVLEQYF. The CDR3 region has the DNA TGTGCCAGCAGCTCCATGGGGACGGTTCTCGAGCAGTACTTC.

This clonotype has only one observation. CDR3 residues: CASSLGQEVYEQYF. The DNA for the CDR3 is TGTGCCAGCAGCCTGGGACAGGAGGTCTACGAGCAGTACTTC. The chain employs TRBV13 and TRBJ2-7, with TRBD1 matching over 8 bases. The germline CDR1 and CDR2 sequences are PRHDT and FYEKMQ (reference sequence). The CDR3 is 14 amino acids. Trimming removed 5 bases from V and 3 bases from J; junction bases left unmatched: 6.

In its sample, this clonotype was seen many times. The V and J genes are TRBV10-3 and TRBJ2-2; D remains ambiguous. The V gene's germline CDR1 is ENHRY and CDR2 SYGVKD. The CDR3 contains 13 residues. V was shortened by 2 bases and J by 5 bases, with 6 bases between the two germline ends. CDR3 sequence reads: CAISELGTGELFF. The CDR3 region has the DNA TGTGCCATCAGTGAGCTGGGGACCGGGGAGCTGTTTTTT.

This clonotype has only a few counts. The genes are TRBV5-4 and TRBJ2-4, with D perhaps matching TRBD1 (6 bases). V lost 4 bases and J lost 9, with 14 bases in between. The CDR3 covers 13 residues. The V gene's germline CDR1 is SGHNT and CDR2 YYREEE (reference sequence). CDR3 coding DNA: TGTGCCAGCAGCGACACAGGGTGGGGCATTCAGTACTTC. The encoded protein is CASSDTGWGIQYF.

The chain employs TRBV9 and TRBJ2-1, with 10 positions matching TRBD2. CDR3 length: 17 residues. CDR1 is SGDLS and CDR2 is YYNGEE in the germline V gene. V shed 0 bases, J shed 8 bases, and the junction held 11 bases outside the gene matches. The CDR3 sequence: CASSVGASGGPAHEQFF. CDR3 DNA sequence: TGTGCCAGCAGCGTAGGGGCTAGCGGGGGCCCAGCCCATGAGCAGTTCTTC.